This TCR beta chain was captured in a study of cytotoxic CD8 clonotypes in ibrutinib-treated CLL. Method: immunoSEQ multiplex PCR; TCRdb's copy keeps in-frame clones and lacks some. There are tens of thousands of clones in the sample; about two thirds occur only once, and around 13% lies in the top ten. In the case of this clone: Its specificity is not known.

Study-wide results and limits: Starting clonality was above that of age-matched healthy donors and tracked circulating CD8+ T-cell counts.

V shed 5 bases and J 6 bases; nucleotides not matched to a gene: 10. Germline CDR1 and CDR2: SGHTA and FQGNSA. This CDR3 has 16 residues. The sequenced sample was PBMCs, obtained after 12 months of ibrutinib treatment. The chain uses TRBV7-2 and TRBJ2-5; TRBD2 matches 12 bases. The TCR sequence derives from a human donor with chronic lymphocytic leukemia. The CDR3 coding sequence is TGTGCCAGCAGCCCCGCCCCGACTAGCGGGGGAAAGACCCAGTACTTC. Encoded protein: CASSPAPTSGGKTQYF.